This TCR beta chain was sequenced in a study of somatic mutations in cytotoxic T cells in rheumatoid arthritis. The CDR3 is 14 amino acids. With 4 bases clipped from V and 9 bases from J, the junction kept 9 bases outside the gene matches. Germline CDR1 MRHNA, CDR2 SNTAGT. Profiling relied on immunoSEQ multiplex PCR, and the TCRdb table lists in-frame clones only, not all of them. The top ten clones hold approximately 20% of a sample with more than 20,000 clones, 86% of them seen once. The TCR originated in a woman aged 45-65 years in good health. The chain combines TRBV6-4 with TRBJ2-1; 7 bases fit TRBD1. Sequenced sample: CD8+ T cells sorted from blood. CDR3 sequence reads: CASSGQGDGGEQFF. For the CDR3, the DNA is TGTGCCAGCAGTGGCCAGGGGGATGGTGGTGAGCAGTTCTTC.